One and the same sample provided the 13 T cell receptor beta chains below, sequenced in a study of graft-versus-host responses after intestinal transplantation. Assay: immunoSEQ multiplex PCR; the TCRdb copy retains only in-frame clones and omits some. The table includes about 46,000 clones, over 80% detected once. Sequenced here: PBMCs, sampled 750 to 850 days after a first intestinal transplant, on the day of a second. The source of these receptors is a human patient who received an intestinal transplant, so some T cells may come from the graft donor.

CDR3 coding DNA: TGTGCCAGCAGCTTAGCCTCCCTGAACAAACAGGGGAAAGGGACCCAGTACTTC. Amino acid sequence: CASSLASLNKQGKGTQYF. The chain joins TRBV7-9 to TRBJ2-5; 7 bases are a match to TRBD1. Unmatched junction bases numbered 17, after V lost 0 bases and J lost 7 bases. Germline V CDR1 and CDR2: SEHNR, FQNEAQ (reference sequence). The CDR3 extends over 18 amino acids.

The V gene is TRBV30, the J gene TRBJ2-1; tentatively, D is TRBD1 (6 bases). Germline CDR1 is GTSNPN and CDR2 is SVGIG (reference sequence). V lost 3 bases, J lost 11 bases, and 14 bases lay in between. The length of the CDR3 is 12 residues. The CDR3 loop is CAWSPRDTKQFF. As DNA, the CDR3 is TGTGCCTGGAGCCCCCGGGACACCAAGCAGTTCTTC.

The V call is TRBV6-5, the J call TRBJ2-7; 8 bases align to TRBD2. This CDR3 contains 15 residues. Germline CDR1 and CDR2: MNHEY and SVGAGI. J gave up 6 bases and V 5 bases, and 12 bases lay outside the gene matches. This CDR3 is CASSPDSGIGFEQYF. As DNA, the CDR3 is TGTGCCAGCAGTCCTGATAGCGGGATTGGCTTCGAGCAGTACTTC.

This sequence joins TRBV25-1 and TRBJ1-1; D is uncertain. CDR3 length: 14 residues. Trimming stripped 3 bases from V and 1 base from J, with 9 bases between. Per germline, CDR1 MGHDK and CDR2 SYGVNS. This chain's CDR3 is CASSESPPNTEAFF. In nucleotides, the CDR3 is TGTGCCAGCAGTGAGAGCCCGCCGAACACTGAAGCTTTCTTT.

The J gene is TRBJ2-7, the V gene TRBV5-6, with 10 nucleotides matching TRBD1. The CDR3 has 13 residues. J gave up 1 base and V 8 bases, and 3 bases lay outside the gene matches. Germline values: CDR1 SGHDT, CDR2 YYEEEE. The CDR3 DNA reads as TGTGCCAGTGGGACAGGGGCATCCTACGAGCAGTACTTC. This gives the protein CASGTGASYEQYF.

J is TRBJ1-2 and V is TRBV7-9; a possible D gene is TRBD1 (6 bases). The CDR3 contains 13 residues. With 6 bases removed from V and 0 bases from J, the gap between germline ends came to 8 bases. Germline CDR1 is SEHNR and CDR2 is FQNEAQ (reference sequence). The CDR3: CASRRGANYGYTF. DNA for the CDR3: TGTGCCAGCAGGAGGGGGGCTAACTATGGCTACACCTTC.

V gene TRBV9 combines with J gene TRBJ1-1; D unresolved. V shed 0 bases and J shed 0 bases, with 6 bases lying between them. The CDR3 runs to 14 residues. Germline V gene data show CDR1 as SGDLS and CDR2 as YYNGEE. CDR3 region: CASSVGVMNTEAFF. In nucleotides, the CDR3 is TGTGCCAGCAGCGTAGGAGTAATGAACACTGAAGCTTTCTTT.

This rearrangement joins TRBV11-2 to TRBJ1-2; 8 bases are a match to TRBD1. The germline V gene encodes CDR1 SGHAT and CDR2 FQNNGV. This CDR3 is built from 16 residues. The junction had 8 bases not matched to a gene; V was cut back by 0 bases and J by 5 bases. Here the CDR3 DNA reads TGTGCCAGCAGCTTAGATCCCAGGGGGCAAGGGTATGGCTACACCTTC. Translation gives CASSLDPRGQGYGYTF.

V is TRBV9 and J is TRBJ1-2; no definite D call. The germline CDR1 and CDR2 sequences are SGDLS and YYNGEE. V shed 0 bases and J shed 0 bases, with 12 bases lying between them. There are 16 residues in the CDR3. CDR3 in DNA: TGTGCCAGCAGCGTAGCAGCTTATGGAGCTAACTATGGCTACACCTTC. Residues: CASSVAAYGANYGYTF. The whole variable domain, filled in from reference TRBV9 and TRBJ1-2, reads DSGVTQTPKHLITATGQRVTLRCSPRSGDLSVYWYQQSLDQGLQFLIQYYNGEERAKGNILERFSAQQFPDLHSELNLSSLELGDSALYFCASSVAAYGANYGYTFGSGTRLTVV.

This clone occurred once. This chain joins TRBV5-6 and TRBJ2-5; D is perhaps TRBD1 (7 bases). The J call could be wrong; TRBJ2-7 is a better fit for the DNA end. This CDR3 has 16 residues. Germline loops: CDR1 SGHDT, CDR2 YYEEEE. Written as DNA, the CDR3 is TGTGCCAGCAGCTTGGGCTTGACAGGGACTTTCTACGAGCAGTACTTC. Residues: CASSLGLTGTFYEQYF.

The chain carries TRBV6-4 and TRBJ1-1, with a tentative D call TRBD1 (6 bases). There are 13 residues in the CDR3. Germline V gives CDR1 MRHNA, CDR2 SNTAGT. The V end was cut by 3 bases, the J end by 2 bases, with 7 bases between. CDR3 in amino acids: CASSEGANTEAFF. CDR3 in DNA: TGTGCCAGCAGTGAGGGGGCTAACACTGAAGCTTTCTTT.

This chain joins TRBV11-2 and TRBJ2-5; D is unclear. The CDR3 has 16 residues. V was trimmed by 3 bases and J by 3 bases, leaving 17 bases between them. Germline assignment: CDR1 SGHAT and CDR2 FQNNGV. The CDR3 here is CASSFSNFGPKETQYF. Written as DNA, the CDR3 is TGTGCCAGCAGCTTCTCCAACTTCGGCCCTAAAGAGACCCAGTACTTC.

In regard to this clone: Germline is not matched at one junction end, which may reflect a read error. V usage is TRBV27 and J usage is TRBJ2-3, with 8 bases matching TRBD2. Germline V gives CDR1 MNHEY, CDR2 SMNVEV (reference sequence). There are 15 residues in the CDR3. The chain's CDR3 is CATSLTSGHTDTQYF. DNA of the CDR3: TGTGCCACCAGTCTTACTAGCGGACACACAGATACGCAGTATTTT.